This TCR beta chain was profiled in a study of blood T cell repertoires in COVID-19. Study context: Nucleic acid was either cDNA or gDNA, and it came from T cells, B-cell-depleted T cells, or PBMCs.

Original data processing: How many nucleated cells were present was estimated from reference gene primer amplification. Some clones are missing from TCRdb's copy, which holds only in-frame ones; the method was immunoSEQ multiplex PCR. For V, J and clone size, that table is used; D and trimming come from the DNA. This sample has about 520,000 clones, with approximately 85% found just once. This CDR3 region has 15 residues. CDR1 is MNHEY, CDR2 SVGAGI, per germline. The V segment lost 7 bases and the J segment 8 bases; nucleotides outside the gene matches: 9. Material for sequencing was peripheral blood. The sequence came from a human donor in a cohort sampled during active COVID-19. The chain has TRBV6-5 and TRBJ2-3, with 13 bases aligning to TRBD2. CDR3 nucleotides: TGTGCCAGCAAGGAGTGGACTAGCGGGAGTAGTACGCAGTATTTT. Translated: CASKEWTSGSSTQYF.